The 27 T cell receptor beta chains presented below share a single source sample, sequenced in a study of cytomegalovirus exposure and HLA in healthy donors. PCR used 60 Vbeta primers and 13 Jbeta primers. Data came from immunoSEQ multiplex PCR; TCRdb stores just in-frame clones and leaves some out. The sample holds around 170,000 clones, 76% seen once. Sequenced sample: PBMCs. All receptors derive from a man in his late teens or twenties in good health and CMV-seronegative.

The CDR3 loop is CASSPLAGSSYNEQFF. The CDR3 nucleotides read TGTGCCAGCAGCCCCTTAGCGGGCAGCTCCTACAATGAGCAGTTCTTC. The gene calls are TRBV7-9 and TRBJ2-1; TRBD2 agrees at 7 bases. V gave up 5 bases and J gave up 0 bases; unmatched junction bases: 7. This CDR3 spans 16 amino acids. CDR1 is SEHNR, CDR2 FQNEAQ, per germline (reference sequence).

The chain carries TRBV30 and TRBJ1-6, with 9 bases identical to TRBD1. Germline values: CDR1 GTSNPN, CDR2 SVGIG (reference sequence). This CDR3 has 14 amino acids. The trim removed 3 bases at V and 7 bases at J, leaving 4 bases unmatched. The CDR3 nucleotides are TGTGCCTGGAGCCGCGGACAGGGGAATTCACCCCTCCACTTT. Encoded protein: CAWSRGQGNSPLHF.

This clone was counted between two and nine times. The chain employs TRBV7-3 and TRBJ2-5, with D perhaps matching TRBD1 (6 bases). This CDR3 comprises 13 residues. Germline CDR1 reads SGHTA; CDR2 reads FQGTGA. Trimming stripped 5 bases from V and 2 bases from J, with 9 bases between. CDR3 bases: TGTGCCAGCAGCCAAGGACAGCAAGAGACCCAGTACTTC. It yields the protein CASSQGQQETQYF.

The chain combines TRBV6-1 with TRBJ2-1; 10 nucleotides align to TRBD1. Germline V gives CDR1 MNHNS, CDR2 SASEGT. CDR3 length equals 14 residues. Unmatched junction bases numbered 12, after V lost 7 bases and J lost 12 bases. The CDR3 loop is CASNPETGGPRQFF. In nucleotides, the CDR3 is TGTGCCAGCAACCCCGAGACAGGGGGCCCCCGGCAGTTCTTC.

This sequence joins TRBV15 and TRBJ2-1; 10 bases align to TRBD1. CDR1 and CDR2 from the germline V gene are LNHNV and YYDKDF (reference sequence). The ends lost 3 bases at V and 3 bases at J; junction bases unmatched: 5. The CDR3 runs to 16 residues. CDR3 nucleotide sequence: TGTGCCACCAGCAGCCCCGGGACAGGGGTCTACAATGAGCAGTTCTTC. It specifies CATSSPGTGVYNEQFF.

The chain uses TRBV7-2 and TRBJ2-1; 10 bases line up with TRBD2. The CDR3 is 16 residues long. Germline trimming cut 4 bases from V and 4 bases from J; bases unmatched to any gene: 7. Germline V CDR1 and CDR2: SGHTA, FQGNSA. Here the CDR3 DNA reads TGTGCCAGCAGCTCCCCGGGACTAGCGAGTTACAATGAGCAGTTCTTC. Protein sequence: CASSSPGLASYNEQFF.

The CDR3 region has the DNA TGTGCCAGCAGGCGGGCGGACAATCAGCCCCAGCATTTT. This sequence encodes CASRRADNQPQHF. The genes are TRBV2 and TRBJ1-5; D is undetermined. V lost 6 bases and J 3 bases, leaving 9 bases between the germline ends. From germline, CDR1 is SNHLY and CDR2 FYNNEI. This CDR3 comprises 13 residues.

V and J are TRBV6-1 and TRBJ2-7; 9 bases line up with TRBD1. Germline V lookup: CDR1 MNHNS, CDR2 SASEGT. V was clipped by 6 bases and J by 3 bases; unmatched bases: 6. The CDR3 is 14 residues long. In DNA form, the CDR3 reads TGTGCCAGCAGCGCGGGACAGGGATTCTACGAGCAGTACTTC. This encodes CASSAGQGFYEQYF.

The chain carries TRBV2 and TRBJ2-3, with TRBD2 matching 9 bases. The germline V gene has CDR1 SNHLY and CDR2 FYNNEI. J was trimmed by 1 base and V by 4 bases; bases with no gene match: 9. The length of the CDR3 is 17 residues. The CDR3 is CASSAVPERGGTDTQYF. In nucleotides, the CDR3 is TGTGCCAGCAGTGCCGTACCGGAGCGGGGGGGCACAGATACGCAGTATTTT. The full variable domain, completed using reference TRBV2 and TRBJ2-3, is EPEVTQTPSHQVTQMGQEVILRCVPISNHLYFYWYRQILGQKVEFLVSFYNNEISEKSEIFDDQFSVERPDGSNFTLKIRSTKLEDSAMYFCASSAVPERGGTDTQYFGPGTRLTVL.

A word on this clone: Other DNA variants within this sample encode the same CDR3. This sequence joins TRBV5-1 and TRBJ2-2; the D is unclear. The CDR3 totals 15 residues. Deletions cut 0 bases from V and 1 base from J, with 7 bases between. Germline V CDR1 and CDR2: SGHRS, YFSETQ. CDR3 sequence (DNA): TGCGCCAGCAGCTTGGGGCAGGTGAACACCGGGGAGCTGTTTTTT. Protein sequence: CASSLGQVNTGELFF.

This chain uses TRBV28 with TRBJ1-2, with 7 positions matching TRBD1. The CDR3 runs 14 residues. Per germline, CDR1 MDHEN and CDR2 SYDVKM. V shed 6 bases, J shed 8 bases, and the junction held 12 bases outside the gene matches. Here the CDR3 DNA reads TGTGCCAGCAGCCGAGCCGGGACAGCATGGGGCTACACCTTC. This encodes CASSRAGTAWGYTF.

The chain is built from TRBV29-1 and TRBJ2-5; 8 bases are a match to TRBD1. Germline V gene lookup returns CDR1 SQVTM and CDR2 ANQGSEA. CDR3 length equals 15 residues. After removal of 0 bases from V and 4 bases from J, the junction contained 7 bases not matched to a gene. CDR3 in amino acids: CSVEDSDRGGETQYF. As DNA, the CDR3 is TGCAGCGTTGAAGATTCCGACAGGGGAGGAGAGACCCAGTACTTC.

The genes are TRBV6-5 and TRBJ1-1; TRBD1 aligns across 9 bases. Germline-derived CDR1 and CDR2 are MNHEY and SVGAGI. CDR3 size: 16 residues. V shed 0 bases, J shed 1 base, and the junction held 3 bases outside the gene matches. CDR3 DNA sequence: TGTGCCAGCAGTTACTCGACAGGGGGTGCGAACACTGAAGCTTTCTTT. As protein: CASSYSTGGANTEAFF.

The CDR3 sequence: CASSFKGQGHEQYF. In nucleotides, the CDR3 is TGCGCCAGCAGCTTCAAGGGCCAGGGCCACGAGCAGTACTTC. This chain uses TRBV5-1 with TRBJ2-7; D might be TRBD1 (5 bases). The CDR3 covers 14 residues. Trimming pared 2 bases from V and 5 bases from J, leaving 14 bases between. The germline CDR1 and CDR2 sequences are SGHRS and YFSETQ.

V is TRBV29-1 and J is TRBJ2-7; perhaps TRBD1 as D (5 bases). The CDR3 contains 15 residues. Looked up from germline, CDR1 is SQVTM and CDR2 is ANQGSEA. The V end was cut by 4 bases, the J end by 6 bases, with 22 bases between. The CDR3 sequence is CSVGHRPTGPSEQYF. The CDR3 DNA reads as TGCAGCGTTGGTCATCGCCCAACAGGCCCCAGCGAGCAGTACTTC.

V and J are TRBV6-6 and TRBJ1-5, with 7 bases identical to TRBD1. CDR3 size: 15 residues. The germline V gene has CDR1 MNHNY and CDR2 SVGAGI (reference sequence). The V and J ends lost 2 bases and 4 bases, in that order; junction bases with no gene match: 5. CDR3 protein: CASSYDRVANQPQHF. CDR3 coding DNA: TGTGCCAGCAGTTACGACAGGGTGGCGAATCAGCCCCAGCATTTT.

This clone occurred a few times. The V call is TRBV7-3, the J call TRBJ2-3; TRBD2 is a possible D gene (5 bases). Germline lookup yields CDR1 SGHTA and CDR2 FQGTGA. Deletions cut 2 bases from V and 0 bases from J, with 12 bases between. The CDR3 contains 16 residues. The CDR3 spells CASSLEVGVSTDTQYF. The CDR3 DNA is TGTGCCAGCAGCTTAGAGGTGGGAGTGAGCACAGATACGCAGTATTTT. The variable domain in full, with the rest retrieved from reference TRBV7-3 and TRBJ2-3, is GAGVSQTPSNKVTEKGKYVELRCDPISGHTALYWYRQSLGQGPEFLIYFQGTGAADDSGLPNDRFFAVRPEGSVSTLKIQRTERGDSAVYLCASSLEVGVSTDTQYFGPGTRLTVL.

This clone appeared a few times. The CDR3 DNA reads as TGTGCCAGCAGACTTAGGTCGAGACAGTCTAGCACAGATACGCAGTATTTT. It specifies CASRLRSRQSSTDTQYF. This chain links TRBV7-9 with TRBJ2-3, with a tentative D call TRBD1 (5 bases). V was clipped by 6 bases and J by 0 bases, with 19 bases between them. The CDR3 loop spans 17 amino acids. Germline V gene lookup returns CDR1 SEHNR and CDR2 FQNEAQ (reference sequence).

The chain uses TRBV7-6 and TRBJ2-7, with a possible D match to TRBD1 (7 bases). This CDR3 has 15 amino acids. Trimming took off 1 base at V and 2 bases at J, with 12 bases between the two ends. Per germline, CDR1 SGHVS and CDR2 FNYEAQ. CDR3 sequence (DNA): TGTGCCAGCAGCTTAGGGAGGGGGCCCACCTACGAGCAGTACTTC. This codes for CASSLGRGPTYEQYF.

The J gene is TRBJ1-2, the V gene TRBV6-1; D call uncertain. Germline V gives CDR1 MNHNS, CDR2 SASEGT. CDR3 length equals 13 residues. The V end lost 6 bases, the J end lost 10 bases, and 18 bases lay between the germline ends. CDR3 protein: CASRELPGEYYTF. CDR3 nucleotide sequence: TGTGCCAGCAGGGAATTACCGGGAGAATACTACACCTTC.

The chain recombines TRBV11-2 with TRBJ2-5, with 7 bases that match TRBD2. V was pared by 1 base and J by 1 base, with 0 bases of the junction left unmatched. This CDR3 comprises 14 residues. Germline CDR1 reads SGHAT; CDR2 reads FQNNGV. CDR3 nucleotides: TGTGCCAGCAGCTTAGGGGGGGGCCAAGAGACCCAGTACTTC. It yields the protein CASSLGGGQETQYF.

This chain links TRBV5-1 with TRBJ2-7; TRBD2 matches 7 bases. V was pared by 4 bases and J by 7 bases, with 11 bases of the junction left unmatched. Per the germline V gene, CDR1 is SGHRS and CDR2 is YFSETQ. The CDR3 extends over 14 amino acids. CDR3 sequence: CASSPTAAGREQYF. CDR3 DNA: TGCGCCAGCAGCCCTACGGCAGCGGGGAGGGAGCAGTACTTC.

The chain joins TRBV2 to TRBJ1-1, with a tentative D call TRBD1 (6 bases). Germline V gene sequence: CDR1 SNHLY, CDR2 FYNNEI. The CDR3 spans 14 residues. V gave up 7 bases and J gave up 5 bases, with 17 bases separating them. For the CDR3, the DNA is TGTGCCAGCATTACCGGGGGGGCCACGACTGAAGCTTTCTTT. It yields the protein CASITGGATTEAFF. Variable domain in full (rest from reference TRBV2 and TRBJ1-1): EPEVTQTPSHQVTQMGQEVILRCVPISNHLYFYWYRQILGQKVEFLVSFYNNEISEKSEIFDDQFSVERPDGSNFTLKIRSTKLEDSAMYFCASITGGATTEAFFGQGTRLTVV.

The rearrangement uses TRBV27 and TRBJ2-5; TRBD1 matches at 9 bases. The V gene end was trimmed by 6 bases and the J gene end by 4 bases; junction bases not matched to a gene: 9. The CDR3 contains 15 residues. CDR1 MNHEY and CDR2 SMNVEV come from the germline V gene (reference sequence). The chain's CDR3 is CASSQDRGWRETQYF. Written as DNA, the CDR3 is TGTGCCAGCAGCCAGGACAGGGGATGGCGAGAGACCCAGTACTTC.

The rearrangement joins TRBV5-1 to TRBJ2-7, with TRBD1 matching 7 bases. V dropped 0 bases and J dropped 5; count of bases not matched to a gene: 8. Germline V gives CDR1 SGHRS, CDR2 YFSETQ. The CDR3 has 15 amino acids. In DNA, the CDR3 is TGCGCCAGCAGCTTGGTGGCAGGGGGATTAGACGAGCAGTACTTC. Its protein is CASSLVAGGLDEQYF.

CDR3 in amino acids: CASSEGLAGVDEQFF. The CDR3 DNA follows: TGCGCCAGCAGTGAAGGACTAGCGGGAGTAGATGAGCAGTTCTTC. V gene TRBV10-2 combines with J gene TRBJ2-1, with TRBD2 matching 13 bases. Per germline, CDR1 WSHSY and CDR2 SAAADI. The CDR3 consists of 15 residues. V shed 3 bases and J 8 bases; nucleotides not matched to a gene: 4.

The chain has TRBV10-1 and TRBJ2-5; D is perhaps TRBD2 (6 bases). Germline V gene data show CDR1 as WNHNN and CDR2 as SYGVQD (reference sequence). This CDR3 has 14 amino acids. V lost 8 bases and J 5 bases, leaving 18 bases between the germline ends. For the CDR3, the DNA is TGCGCCAGCCGACTCTGGGAGCTAGCGGAGACCCAGTACTTC. Its protein is CASRLWELAETQYF.